A single sample is the source of the 32 T cell receptor beta chains below, sequenced in a study of identical twins. TCRdb reprocessed the 5' RACE reads via MiXCR and lists one record per CDR3 protein. The sample shows over 15,000 distinct CDR3 sequences, 55% to 75% of them seen only once. The sample comprised memory (CD45RO+) T cells sorted from blood. The source of these receptors is a woman aged 18-29 years in good health. This table probably holds off-target reads from a library built for another chain.

The J gene is TRBJ2-1, the V gene TRBV27; 10 nucleotides line up with TRBD2. V gave up 3 bases and J gave up 10 bases; unmatched junction bases: 9. The CDR3 has 15 residues. The V gene's germline CDR1 is MNHEY and CDR2 SMNVEV (reference sequence). The CDR3 loop is CASSLGLAPRQEQFF. CDR3 nucleotides: TGTGCCAGCAGTTTGGGACTAGCGCCTAGGCAGGAGCAGTTCTTC.

This clonotype was seen more than once but under ten times. This chain joins TRBV4-3 and TRBJ2-6; D is possibly TRBD1 (5 bases). V lost 4 bases and J 2 bases, leaving 12 bases between the germline ends. This CDR3 has 16 amino acids. Germline assignment: CDR1 LGHNA and CDR2 YSLEER. In nucleotides, the CDR3 is TGCGCCAGCAGCCCCCAGCCCAGGGCTGGGGCCAACGTCCTGACTTTC. Translated: CASSPQPRAGANVLTF.

This clonotype is medium-sized (0.01 to 0.1%) in the sample. The J gene is TRBJ2-7, the V gene TRBV6-2 or TRBV6-3, with 8 bases matching TRBD1. The CDR3 has 15 amino acids. The germline CDR1 and CDR2 sequences are MNHEY and SVGEGT. After removal of 4 bases from V and 1 base from J, the junction contained 6 bases not matched to a gene. The CDR3 region is CASSWDRTLSYEQYF. The CDR3 DNA reads TGTGCCAGCAGTTGGGACAGGACCCTATCCTACGAGCAGTACTTC.

This chain joins TRBV6-5 and TRBJ2-2; 11 bases fit TRBD2. The germline gives CDR1 MNHEY, CDR2 SVGAGI. V gave up 1 base and J gave up 5 bases; unmatched junction bases: 6. The CDR3 loop spans 17 amino acids. CDR3: CASSYFLAGGGTGELFF. DNA of the CDR3: TGTGCCAGCAGTTACTTCCTAGCGGGAGGAGGAACCGGGGAGCTGTTTTTT.

The rearrangement joins TRBV29-1 to TRBJ2-2; D remains ambiguous. Germline V lookup: CDR1 SQVTM, CDR2 ANQGSEA. Trimming removed 0 bases from V and 7 bases from J, with 6 bases in between. The CDR3 contains 12 residues. This CDR3 reads CSVEDPIGELFF. The CDR3 region has the DNA TGCAGCGTTGAAGACCCTATCGGGGAGCTGTTTTTT.

The rearrangement uses TRBV12-3 or TRBV12-4 and TRBJ2-2; D might be TRBD1 (6 bases). V dropped 5 bases and J dropped 7 bases, with 11 bases sitting between them. This CDR3 contains 13 residues. CDR3 bases: TGTGCCAGCAGTCGGAACAGGGACGGGGAGCTGTTTTTT. Its translation is CASSRNRDGELFF.

The genes are TRBV3-1 and TRBJ2-7, with D perhaps matching TRBD2 (7 bases). This CDR3 has 15 amino acids. Looked up from germline, CDR1 is LGHDT and CDR2 is YNNKEL (reference sequence). V gave up 6 bases and J gave up 0 bases, with 15 bases separating them. CDR3 bases: TGTGCCAGCAGTCTGGGGGGCGGGAGCTCCTACGAGCAGTACTTC. Translation gives CASSLGGGSSYEQYF.

In this sample, this clonotype turned up a few times. J is TRBJ2-1 and V is TRBV7-3; TRBD1 matches at 10 bases. The J segment lost 13 bases and the V segment lost 2 bases, leaving 5 bases of the junction unmatched. CDR1 SGHTA and CDR2 FQGTGA come from the germline V gene. The CDR3 has 13 residues. Here the CDR3 reads CASSLDGQGEQFF. The CDR3 nucleotides read TGTGCCAGCAGCTTAGATGGACAGGGGGAACAGTTCTTC.

This sequence joins TRBV2 and TRBJ2-5; possible D gene TRBD1, 6 bases. From germline, CDR1 is SNHLY and CDR2 FYNNEI. V was shortened by 7 bases and J by 5 bases, with 17 bases between the two germline ends. The CDR3 runs 14 residues. CDR3 nucleotides: TGTGCCAGCACCTTCGGTAGGGGGATCGAGACCCAGTACTTC. Protein product: CASTFGRGIETQYF.

This clonotype counts as medium-sized. The rearrangement joins TRBV5-5 to TRBJ2-7, with D perhaps TRBD2 (6 bases). The germline CDR1 and CDR2 sequences are SGHKS and YYEKEE (reference sequence). The CDR3 is 13 amino acids. V was clipped by 7 bases and J by 0 bases, with 11 bases between them. DNA of the CDR3: TGTGCCAGCGGCGAGGGAGGCTCCTACGAGCAGTACTTC. Protein product: CASGEGGSYEQYF.

The rearrangement joins TRBV7-8 to TRBJ1-5, with D possibly being TRBD1 (5 bases). Germline V CDR1 and CDR2: SGHVS, FQNEAQ. V gave up 5 bases and J gave up 6 bases, with 11 bases separating them. The CDR3 consists of 13 residues. CDR3 amino acids: CASSRLGVQPQHF. The CDR3, as DNA: TGTGCCAGCAGCAGGCTGGGGGTTCAGCCCCAGCATTTT.

The V call is TRBV2, the J call TRBJ2-1; D unresolved. Germline V lookup: CDR1 SNHLY, CDR2 FYNNEI. This CDR3 is built from 12 residues. Trimming shortened V by 5 bases and J by 2 bases, and 4 bases separated the two germline ends. CDR3 region: CASSTAYNEQFF. For the CDR3, the DNA is TGTGCCAGCAGTACGGCCTACAATGAGCAGTTCTTC. Full variable domain (remainder filled in from reference TRBV2 and TRBJ2-1): EPEVTQTPSHQVTQMGQEVILRCVPISNHLYFYWYRQILGQKVEFLVSFYNNEISEKSEIFDDQFSVERPDGSNFTLKIRSTKLEDSAMYFCASSTAYNEQFFGPGTRLTVL.

The J gene is TRBJ2-1, the V gene TRBV6-2 or TRBV6-3; a possible D gene is TRBD1 (5 bases). The CDR3 has 14 amino acids. Germline lookup yields CDR1 MNHEY and CDR2 SVGEGT. V lost 5 bases to trimming and J lost 5 bases, with 13 bases between them. The CDR3 DNA sequence: TGTGCCAGCAGTACCTATCAGGGTCACAATGAGCAGTTCTTC. As protein: CASSTYQGHNEQFF.

V usage is TRBV18 and J usage is TRBJ1-1, with D unresolved. The CDR3 is made up of 14 amino acids. Deletions cut 3 bases from V and 8 bases from J, with 16 bases between. Germline CDR1 and CDR2: KGHSH and LQKENI. The chain's CDR3 is CASSPLLATEEAFF. DNA of the CDR3: TGTGCCAGCTCACCTCTATTGGCCACAGAAGAAGCTTTCTTT.

This clonotype was seen only a few times. The chain couples TRBV20-1 to TRBJ1-6, with D possibly being TRBD1 (5 bases). Germline V CDR1 and CDR2: DFQATT, SNEGSKA (reference sequence). V dropped 2 bases and J dropped 9 bases, with 14 bases sitting between them. This CDR3 has 14 residues. This CDR3 is CSARRGWGISPLHF. In DNA, the CDR3 is TGCAGTGCTAGAAGGGGATGGGGAATTTCACCCCTCCACTTT.

The chain uses TRBV27 and TRBJ2-1; TRBD2 aligns across 10 bases. CDR1 and CDR2 from the germline V gene are MNHEY and SMNVEV (reference sequence). The CDR3 contains 16 residues. With 1 base clipped from V and 6 bases from J, the junction kept 6 bases outside the gene matches. The CDR3 loop is CASSLYASGSSNEQFF. DNA for the CDR3: TGTGCCAGCAGTTTATACGCTAGCGGGAGTAGCAATGAGCAGTTCTTC.

The rearrangement uses TRBV9 and TRBJ2-1; D gene uncertain. The CDR3 runs 13 residues. The V end lost 0 bases, the J end lost 4 bases, and 5 bases lay between the germline ends. CDR1 is SGDLS and CDR2 is YYNGEE in the germline V gene. The CDR3 DNA sequence: TGTGCCAGCAGCGTAGAGTCTTACAATGAGCAGTTCTTC. This translates into CASSVESYNEQFF.

By its share, this clonotype is large. This sequence joins TRBV6-6 and TRBJ1-6; TRBD1 matches at 8 bases. CDR3 length: 15 residues. The V gene's germline CDR1 is MNHNY and CDR2 SVGAGI (reference sequence). The ends lost 6 bases at V and 7 bases at J; junction bases unmatched: 8. The CDR3 DNA reads TGTGCCAGCAGCCCAGACAGGGGCCAAAATTCACCCCTCCACTTT. Protein product: CASSPDRGQNSPLHF.

The table lists this clonotype with a few counts. This chain connects TRBV5-4 to TRBJ2-3; 7 bases align to TRBD2. The CDR3 extends over 15 amino acids. V lost 3 bases and J lost 2; bases outside the gene matches: 6. Germline V gene lookup returns CDR1 SGHNT and CDR2 YYREEE (reference sequence). CDR3 nucleotides: TGTGCCAGCAGCTACAGAGCGGGGACCACAGATACGCAGTATTTT. Translating it yields CASSYRAGTTDTQYF.

The CDR3 DNA reads TGTGCCAGCAAGGCGGGAAGCTCCTACAATGAGCAGTTCTTC. Its protein is CASKAGSSYNEQFF. This chain connects TRBV25-1 to TRBJ2-1; D is possibly TRBD2 (6 bases). This CDR3 has 14 residues. The germline CDR1 and CDR2 sequences are MGHDK and SYGVNS. Trimming pared 7 bases from V and 0 bases from J, leaving 10 bases between.

J is TRBJ2-7 and V is TRBV6-5, with unresolved D. This CDR3 region has 13 residues. The germline CDR1 and CDR2 sequences are MNHEY and SVGAGI. V was cut by 4 bases and J by 5 bases, with 12 bases left in between. CDR3 nucleotide sequence: TGTGCCAGCAGTTTATGGGGAAGGCACGAGCAGTACTTC. It translates to CASSLWGRHEQYF.

This rearrangement joins TRBV6-6 to TRBJ2-7; TRBD1 agrees at 9 bases. From germline, CDR1 is MNHNY and CDR2 SVGAGI (reference sequence). Losses at the gene ends were 8 bases for V and 2 bases for J; bases not matched to a gene: 4. The CDR3 runs 13 residues. The CDR3: CASGQGYPYEQYF. CDR3 DNA sequence: TGTGCCAGCGGACAGGGGTATCCCTACGAGCAGTACTTC.

In its sample, this clonotype was seen a few times. J is TRBJ2-5 and V is TRBV5-1; 7 nucleotides align to TRBD1. V lost 4 bases to trimming and J lost 7 bases; unmatched junction nucleotides: 10. The CDR3 is 14 amino acids. Germline V gives CDR1 SGHRS, CDR2 YFSETQ. The chain's CDR3 is CASSLTGTEGTQYF. The CDR3 region has the DNA TGCGCCAGCAGCCTAACCGGGACAGAAGGGACCCAGTACTTC.

The chain is built from TRBV28 and TRBJ2-7; D not resolved. V lost 1 base and J 1 base, leaving 5 bases between the germline ends. This CDR3 spans 13 amino acids. Germline assignment: CDR1 MDHEN and CDR2 SYDVKM. CDR3 in DNA: TGTGCCAGCAGTTTATCGGTTTCCTACGAGCAGTACTTC. Its translation: CASSLSVSYEQYF.

The chain recombines TRBV10-3 with TRBJ1-1; D uncertain. CDR3 length equals 14 residues. Trimming left V 2 bases short and J 6 bases short, with 13 bases between. Looked up from germline, CDR1 is ENHRY and CDR2 is SYGVKD. CDR3 residues: CAISENIGEAEAFF. CDR3 DNA sequence: TGTGCCATCAGTGAGAATATTGGGGAGGCTGAAGCTTTCTTT.

This chain joins TRBV5-6 and TRBJ2-1, with 8 bases that match TRBD2. CDR3 length: 19 amino acids. Germline V lookup: CDR1 SGHDT, CDR2 YYEEEE. J was trimmed by 4 bases and V by 0 bases; bases with no gene match: 15. The DNA for the CDR3 is TGTGCCAGCAGCTTGGTTATACGGCGGGAGGCCGGGGTATACAATGAGCAGTTCTTC. Protein sequence: CASSLVIRREAGVYNEQFF. Full variable domain (rest looked up from reference TRBV5-6 and TRBJ2-1): DAGVTQSPTHLIKTRGQQVTLRCSPKSGHDTVSWYQQALGQGPQFIFQYYEEEERQRGNFPDRFSGHQFPNYSSELNVNALLLGDSALYLCASSLVIRREAGVYNEQFFGPGTRLTVL.

The chain recombines TRBV5-4 with TRBJ2-7; a weak D match, TRBD1 (5 bases). The CDR3 covers 15 residues. Germline CDR1 SGHNT, CDR2 YYREEE (reference sequence). Between the trimmed V and J ends, which lost 4 bases and 2 bases, there was a span of 16 bases. The CDR3 DNA reads as TGTGCCAGCAGCCATAGAACAGGTCTTACCTACGAGCAGTACTTC. It specifies CASSHRTGLTYEQYF.

The V gene is TRBV15, the J gene TRBJ2-3; D is ambiguous. This CDR3 region has 15 residues. Germline assignment: CDR1 LNHNV and CDR2 YYDKDF (reference sequence). Trimming shortened V by 0 bases and J by 4 bases, and 11 bases separated the two germline ends. The CDR3, as DNA: TGTGCCACCAGCAGAGATCAAGACGTGGCAGATACGCAGTATTTT. It yields the protein CATSRDQDVADTQYF.

Only one count was recorded for this clonotype. V and J are TRBV20-1 and TRBJ2-5; D possibly corresponds to TRBD1 (7 bases). The CDR3 is 13 residues long. The germline V and J ends were trimmed by 6 bases and 2 bases, with 13 bases remaining between them. Germline CDR1 and CDR2: DFQATT and SNEGSKA (reference sequence). Written as DNA, the CDR3 is TGCAGTGCCCCGCGGGACAGTCAAGAGACCCAGTACTTC. It encodes CSAPRDSQETQYF.

In its sample, this clonotype is medium-sized (0.01 to 0.1%). The V call is TRBV7-6, the J call TRBJ2-1, with 10 bases identical to TRBD2. From germline, CDR1 is SGHVS and CDR2 FNYEAQ. J was trimmed by 6 bases and V by 3 bases; bases with no gene match: 8. The CDR3 covers 16 residues. CDR3 loop: CASSFKREGLGNEQFF. For the CDR3, the DNA is TGTGCCAGCAGCTTCAAGCGGGAGGGCCTAGGCAATGAGCAGTTCTTC.

J is TRBJ2-4 and V is TRBV20-1; D might be TRBD2 (6 bases). Trimming left V 3 bases short and J 1 base short, with 22 bases between. The CDR3 has 18 amino acids. The germline V gene encodes CDR1 DFQATT and CDR2 SNEGSKA (reference sequence). Here the CDR3 reads CSASRHPGVVWAKNIQYF. DNA of the CDR3: TGCAGTGCTAGCCGCCACCCGGGAGTTGTTTGGGCCAAAAACATTCAGTACTTC.

The genes are TRBV7-3 and TRBJ2-1; D remains ambiguous. V lost 6 bases and J 3 bases, leaving 9 bases between the germline ends. CDR1 SGHTA and CDR2 FQGTGA come from the germline V gene. The CDR3 length is 13 residues. In DNA, the CDR3 is TGTGCCAGCAGGAAGGAAAGCTACAATGAGCAGTTCTTC. Translation gives CASRKESYNEQFF. Full variable domain (outside the CDR3, taken from reference TRBV7-3 and TRBJ2-1): GAGVSQTPSNKVTEKGKYVELRCDPISGHTALYWYRQSLGQGPEFLIYFQGTGAADDSGLPNDRFFAVRPEGSVSTLKIQRTERGDSAVYLCASRKESYNEQFFGPGTRLTVL.